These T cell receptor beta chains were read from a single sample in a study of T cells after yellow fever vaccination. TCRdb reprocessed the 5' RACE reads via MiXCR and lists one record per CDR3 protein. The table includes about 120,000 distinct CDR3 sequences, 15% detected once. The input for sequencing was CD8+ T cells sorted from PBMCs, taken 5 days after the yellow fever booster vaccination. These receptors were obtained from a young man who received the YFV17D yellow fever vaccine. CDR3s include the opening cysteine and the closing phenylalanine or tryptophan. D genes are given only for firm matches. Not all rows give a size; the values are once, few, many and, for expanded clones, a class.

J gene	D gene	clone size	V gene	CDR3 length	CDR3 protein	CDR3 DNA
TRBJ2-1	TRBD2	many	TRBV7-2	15	CASSSLAGGYNEQFF	TGTGCCAGCAGCTCCCTAGCGGGGGGCTACAATGAGCAGTTCTTC
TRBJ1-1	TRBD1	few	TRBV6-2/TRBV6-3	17	CASSSLVQGAVNTEAFF	TGTGCCAGCAGTTCCCTCGTACAGGGGGCGGTTAACACTGAAGCTTTCTTT
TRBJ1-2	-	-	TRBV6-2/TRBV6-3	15	CASSYSTGGDYGYTF	TGTGCCAGCAGTTACTCGACCGGGGGCGACTATGGCTACACCTTC
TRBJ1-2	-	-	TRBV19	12	CASSIPDYGYTF	TGTGCCAGTAGTATTCCGGACTATGGCTACACCTTC
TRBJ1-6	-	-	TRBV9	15	CASSVGGMGGSPLHF	TGTGCCAGCAGCGTAGGGGGAATGGGGGGTTCACCCCTCCACTTT
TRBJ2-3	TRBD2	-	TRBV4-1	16	CASSPQSERGSDTQYF	TGCGCCAGCAGCCCCCAGTCGGAGCGGGGATCAGATACGCAGTATTTT
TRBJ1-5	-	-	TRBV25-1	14	CASSPGGANQPQHF	TGTGCCAGCAGTCCCGGGGGGGCTAATCAGCCCCAGCATTTT
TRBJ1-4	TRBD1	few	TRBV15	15	CATAGKTGTNEKLFF	TGTGCCACCGCGGGGAAGACAGGGACTAATGAAAAACTGTTTTTT
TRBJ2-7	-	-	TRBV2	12	CASRRRNYEQYF	TGTGCCAGCCGAAGACGCAACTACGAGCAGTACTTC
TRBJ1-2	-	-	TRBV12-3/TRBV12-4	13	CASTSWGDYGYTF	TGTGCCAGCACCTCGTGGGGGGACTATGGCTACACCTTC
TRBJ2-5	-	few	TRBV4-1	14	CASSPLVGQETQYF	TGCGCCAGCAGCCCATTAGTAGGCCAAGAGACCCAGTACTTC
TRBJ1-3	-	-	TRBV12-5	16	CASGLVTQGVGNTIYF	TGTGCTAGTGGTTTGGTCACCCAGGGTGTTGGAAACACCATATATTTT
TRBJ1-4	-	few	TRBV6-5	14	CASSYGTNDEKLFF	TGTGCCAGCAGTTACGGGACAAACGATGAAAAACTGTTTTTT
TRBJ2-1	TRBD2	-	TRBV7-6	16	CASSKSAGSSYNEQFF	TGTGCCAGCAGCAAATCAGCGGGGAGCTCCTACAATGAGCAGTTCTTC
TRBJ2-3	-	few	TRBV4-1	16	CASSQVWPSSTDTQYF	TGCGCCAGCAGCCAAGTTTGGCCCTCTAGCACAGATACGCAGTATTTT
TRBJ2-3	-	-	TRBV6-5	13	CASSYLRTDTQYF	TGTGCCAGCAGTTATCTGCGTACAGATACGCAGTATTTT
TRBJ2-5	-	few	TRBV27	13	CASSFSQTETQYF	TGTGCCAGCAGTTTTTCGCAGACGGAGACCCAGTACTTC
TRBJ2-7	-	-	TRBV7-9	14	CASSLGGASYEQYF	TGTGCCAGCAGCTTAGGCGGGGCGAGCTACGAGCAGTACTTC
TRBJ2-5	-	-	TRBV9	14	CASSARLEQETQYF	TGTGCCAGCAGCGCTAGACTAGAGCAAGAGACCCAGTACTTC
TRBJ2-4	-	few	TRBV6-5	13	CASSPKLRDIQYF	TGTGCCAGCAGTCCAAAGTTGCGGGACATTCAGTACTTC
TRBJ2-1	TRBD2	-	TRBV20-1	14	CSVKGTSGYNEQFF	TGCAGTGTAAAGGGGACTAGCGGTTACAATGAGCAGTTCTTC
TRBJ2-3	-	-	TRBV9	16	CASSVEGGSASDTQYF	TGTGCCAGCAGCGTAGAGGGGGGTTCAGCCTCAGATACGCAGTATTTT
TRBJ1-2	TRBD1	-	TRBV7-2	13	CASSPPGTGGYTF	TGTGCCAGCAGCCCACCCGGGACAGGTGGCTACACCTTC
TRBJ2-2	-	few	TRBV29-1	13	CSVGLGGTGELFF	TGCAGCGTTGGCCTAGGCGGCACCGGGGAGCTGTTTTTT
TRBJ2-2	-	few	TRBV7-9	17	CASSNKAGLGNTGELFF	TGTGCCAGCAGCAATAAGGCCGGACTGGGTAACACCGGGGAGCTGTTTTTT
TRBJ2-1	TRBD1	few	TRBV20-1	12	CSAGDGTGVKFF	TGCAGTGCTGGCGACGGGACAGGGGTCAAGTTCTTC
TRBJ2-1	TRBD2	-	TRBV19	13	CASSMRSGVQQFF	TGTGCCAGTAGTATGAGGAGCGGGGTTCAACAGTTCTTC
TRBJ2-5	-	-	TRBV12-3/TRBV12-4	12	CASSPTGATQYF	TGTGCCAGCAGTCCCACCGGGGCTACCCAGTACTTC
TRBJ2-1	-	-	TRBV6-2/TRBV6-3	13	CASSDEELDEQFF	TGTGCCAGCAGTGACGAGGAGCTGGATGAGCAGTTCTTC
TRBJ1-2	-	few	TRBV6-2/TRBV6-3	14	CASSYDSDNYGYTF	TGTGCCAGCAGTTACGACAGCGATAACTATGGCTACACCTTC
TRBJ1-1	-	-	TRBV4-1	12	CASSLIGTEAFF	TGCGCCAGCAGCCTTATCGGCACTGAAGCTTTCTTT
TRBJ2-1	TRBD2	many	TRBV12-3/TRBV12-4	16	CASSLDGTSEYNEQFF	TGTGCCAGCAGTTTAGACGGGACTAGCGAGTACAATGAGCAGTTCTTC
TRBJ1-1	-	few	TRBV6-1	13	CAVGSQRNTEAFF	TGTGCAGTCGGGTCACAGCGGAACACTGAAGCTTTCTTT
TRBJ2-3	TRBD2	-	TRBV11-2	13	CASRGGVTDTQYF	TGTGCCAGCCGCGGGGGAGTCACAGATACGCAGTATTTT
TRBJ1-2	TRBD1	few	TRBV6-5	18	CASSYSIGTGGADYGYTF	TGTGCCAGCAGTTACTCCATCGGGACAGGGGGCGCGGACTATGGCTACACCTTC
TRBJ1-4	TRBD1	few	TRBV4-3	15	CASSHDRGRSEKLFF	TGCGCCAGCAGCCATGACAGGGGGCGATCGGAAAAACTGTTTTTT
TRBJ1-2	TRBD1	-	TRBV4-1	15	CASSRQQGADYGYTF	TGCGCCAGCAGCCGGCAACAGGGGGCGGACTATGGCTACACCTTC
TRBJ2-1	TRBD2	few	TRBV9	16	CASSVGLAGGPAEQFF	TGTGCCAGCAGCGTAGGACTAGCGGGGGGGCCGGCTGAGCAGTTCTTC
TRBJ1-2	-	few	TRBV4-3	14	CASSQDRNNYGYTF	TGCGCCAGCAGCCAAGACAGGAATAACTATGGCTACACCTTC
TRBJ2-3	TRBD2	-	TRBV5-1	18	CASSLVGSGGPAMDTQYF	TGCGCCAGCAGCTTGGTCGGTAGCGGGGGGCCTGCGATGGATACGCAGTATTTT